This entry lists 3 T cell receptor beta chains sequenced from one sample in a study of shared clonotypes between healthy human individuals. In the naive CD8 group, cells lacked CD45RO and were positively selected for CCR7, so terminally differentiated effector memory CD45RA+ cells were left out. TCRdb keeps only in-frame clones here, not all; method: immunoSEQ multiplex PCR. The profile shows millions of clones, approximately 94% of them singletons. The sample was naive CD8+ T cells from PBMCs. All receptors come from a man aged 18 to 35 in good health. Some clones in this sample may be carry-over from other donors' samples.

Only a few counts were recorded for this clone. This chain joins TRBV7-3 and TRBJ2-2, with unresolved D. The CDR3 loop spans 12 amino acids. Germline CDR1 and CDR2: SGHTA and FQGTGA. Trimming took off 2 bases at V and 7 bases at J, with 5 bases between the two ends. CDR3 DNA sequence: TGTGCCAGCAGCTTAGGGGACGGGGAGCTGTTTTTT. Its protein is CASSLGDGELFF.

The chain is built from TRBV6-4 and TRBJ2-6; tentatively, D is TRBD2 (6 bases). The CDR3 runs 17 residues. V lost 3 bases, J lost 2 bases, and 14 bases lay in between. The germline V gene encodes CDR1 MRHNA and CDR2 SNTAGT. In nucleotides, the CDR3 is TGTGCCAGCAGTGATGAAGGAGGGCTGGCTGGGGCCAACGTCCTGACTTTC. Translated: CASSDEGGLAGANVLTF.

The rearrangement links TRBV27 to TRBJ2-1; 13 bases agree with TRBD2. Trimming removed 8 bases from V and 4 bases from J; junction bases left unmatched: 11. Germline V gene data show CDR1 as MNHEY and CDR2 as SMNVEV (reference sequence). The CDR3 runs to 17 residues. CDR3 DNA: TGTGCCAGCTTGTCGACGGGGACTAGCGGGATTTACAATGAGCAGTTCTTC. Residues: CASLSTGTSGIYNEQFF.